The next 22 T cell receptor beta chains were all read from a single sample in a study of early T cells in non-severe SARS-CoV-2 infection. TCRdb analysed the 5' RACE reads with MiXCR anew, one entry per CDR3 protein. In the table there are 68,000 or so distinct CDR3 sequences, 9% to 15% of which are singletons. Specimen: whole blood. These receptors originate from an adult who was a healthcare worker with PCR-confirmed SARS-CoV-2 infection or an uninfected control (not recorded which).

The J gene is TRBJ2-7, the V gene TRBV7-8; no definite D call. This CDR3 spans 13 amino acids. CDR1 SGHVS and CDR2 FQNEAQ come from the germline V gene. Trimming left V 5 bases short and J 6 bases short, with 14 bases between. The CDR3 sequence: CASSPRARLEQYF. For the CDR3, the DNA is TGTGCCAGCAGCCCTCGGGCTCGACTCGAGCAGTACTTC.

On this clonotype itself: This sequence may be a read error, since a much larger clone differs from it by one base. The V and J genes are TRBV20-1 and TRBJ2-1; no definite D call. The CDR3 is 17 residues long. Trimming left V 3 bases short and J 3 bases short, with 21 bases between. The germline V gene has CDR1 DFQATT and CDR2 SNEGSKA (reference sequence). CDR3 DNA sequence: TGCAGTGCTAGGGAAGATCGCCCCTTGGCCCTCTACAATGAGCAGTTCTTC. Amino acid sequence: CSAREDRPLALYNEQFF.

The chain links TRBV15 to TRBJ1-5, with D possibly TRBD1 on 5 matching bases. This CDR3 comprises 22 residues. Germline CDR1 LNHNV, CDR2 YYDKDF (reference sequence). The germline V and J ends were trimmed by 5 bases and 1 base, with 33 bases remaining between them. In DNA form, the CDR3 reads TGTGCCACCAGCTCGAAGGGCCCTCAGGGTGGAGTTGGGCCAAGGAGCAATCAGCCCCAGCATTTT. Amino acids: CATSSKGPQGGVGPRSNQPQHF.

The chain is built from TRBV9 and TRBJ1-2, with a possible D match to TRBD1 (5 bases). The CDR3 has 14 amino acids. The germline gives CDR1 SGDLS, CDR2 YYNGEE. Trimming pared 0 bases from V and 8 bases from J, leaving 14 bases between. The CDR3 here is CASSVGQGGSGYTF. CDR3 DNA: TGTGCCAGCAGCGTAGGGCAGGGAGGAAGCGGCTACACCTTC.

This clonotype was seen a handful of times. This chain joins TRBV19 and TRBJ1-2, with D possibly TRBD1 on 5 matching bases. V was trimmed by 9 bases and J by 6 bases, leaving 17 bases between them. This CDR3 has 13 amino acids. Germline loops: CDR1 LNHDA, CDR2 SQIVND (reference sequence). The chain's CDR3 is CASGGVGWNGYTF. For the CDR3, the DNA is TGTGCCAGCGGAGGGGTAGGGTGGAATGGCTACACCTTC.

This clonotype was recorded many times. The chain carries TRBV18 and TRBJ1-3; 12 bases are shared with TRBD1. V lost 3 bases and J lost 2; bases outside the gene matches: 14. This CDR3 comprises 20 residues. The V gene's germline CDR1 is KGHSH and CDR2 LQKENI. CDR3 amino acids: CASSPPGQGARSGAGNTIYF. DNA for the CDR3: TGTGCCAGCTCACCTCCGGGACAGGGGGCGCGAAGTGGAGCTGGAAACACCATATATTTT.

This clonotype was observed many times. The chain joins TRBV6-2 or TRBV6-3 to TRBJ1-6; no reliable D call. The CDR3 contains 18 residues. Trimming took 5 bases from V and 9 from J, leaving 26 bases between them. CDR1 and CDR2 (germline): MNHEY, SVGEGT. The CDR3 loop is CASSSYVRTKLGVSPLHF. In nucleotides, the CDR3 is TGTGCCAGCAGTAGTTACGTCCGGACCAAACTTGGGGTTTCACCCCTCCACTTT.

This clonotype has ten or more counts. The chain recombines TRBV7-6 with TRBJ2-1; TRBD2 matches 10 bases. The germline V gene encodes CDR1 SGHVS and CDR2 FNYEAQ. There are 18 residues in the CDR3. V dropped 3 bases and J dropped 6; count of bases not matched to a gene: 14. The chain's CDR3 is CASSFYGVSGGKSNEQFF. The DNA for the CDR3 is TGTGCCAGCAGCTTCTACGGCGTTAGCGGGGGGAAGTCCAATGAGCAGTTCTTC.

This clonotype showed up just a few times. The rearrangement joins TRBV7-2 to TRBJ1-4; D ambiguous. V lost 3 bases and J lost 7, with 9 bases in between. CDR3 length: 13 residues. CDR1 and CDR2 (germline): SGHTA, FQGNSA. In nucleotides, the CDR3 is TGTGCCAGCAGCTTCAATATCGGTGAAAAACTGTTTTTT. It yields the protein CASSFNIGEKLFF.

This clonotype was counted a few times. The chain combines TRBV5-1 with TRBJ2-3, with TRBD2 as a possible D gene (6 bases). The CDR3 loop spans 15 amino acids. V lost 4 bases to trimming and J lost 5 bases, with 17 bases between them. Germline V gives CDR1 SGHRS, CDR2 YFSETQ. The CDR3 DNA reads TGCGCCAGCAGCCCCCAGGGAGGCCTCGGAGATACGCAGTATTTT. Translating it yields CASSPQGGLGDTQYF.

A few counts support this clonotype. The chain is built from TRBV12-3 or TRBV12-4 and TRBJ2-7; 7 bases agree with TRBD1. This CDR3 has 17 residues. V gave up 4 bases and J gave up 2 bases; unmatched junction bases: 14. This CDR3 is CASSSDRDRDRAYEQYF. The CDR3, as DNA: TGTGCCAGCAGTTCTGATAGGGACCGGGACAGAGCCTACGAGCAGTACTTC.

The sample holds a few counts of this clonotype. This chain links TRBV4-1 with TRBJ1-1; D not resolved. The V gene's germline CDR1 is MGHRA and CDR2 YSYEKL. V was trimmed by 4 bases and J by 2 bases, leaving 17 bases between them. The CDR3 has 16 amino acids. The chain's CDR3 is CASSLRPLPFNTEAFF. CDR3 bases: TGCGCCAGCAGCCTGAGGCCTTTGCCGTTTAACACTGAAGCTTTCTTT.

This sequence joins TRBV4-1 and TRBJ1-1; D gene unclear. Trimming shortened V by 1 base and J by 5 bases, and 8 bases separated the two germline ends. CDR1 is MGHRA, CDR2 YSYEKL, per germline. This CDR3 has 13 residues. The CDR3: CASSQVMGTEAFF. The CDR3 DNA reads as TGCGCCAGCAGCCAAGTAATGGGGACTGAAGCTTTCTTT.

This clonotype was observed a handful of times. Here the CDR3 reads CASSPGRPRNTIYF. The CDR3 DNA reads TGTGCCAGCTCACCAGGACGTCCCCGAAACACCATATATTTT. V usage is TRBV18 and J usage is TRBJ1-3; D gene unclear. Trimming removed 2 bases from V and 5 bases from J, with 10 bases in between. From germline, CDR1 is KGHSH and CDR2 LQKENI. The CDR3 contains 14 residues.

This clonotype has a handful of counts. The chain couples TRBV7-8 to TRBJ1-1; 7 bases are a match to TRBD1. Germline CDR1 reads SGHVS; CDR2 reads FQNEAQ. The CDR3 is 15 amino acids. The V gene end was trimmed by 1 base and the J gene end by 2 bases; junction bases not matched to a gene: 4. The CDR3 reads CASSLDGTDNTEAFF. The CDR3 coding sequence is TGTGCCAGCAGCTTAGACGGGACAGACAACACTGAAGCTTTCTTT.

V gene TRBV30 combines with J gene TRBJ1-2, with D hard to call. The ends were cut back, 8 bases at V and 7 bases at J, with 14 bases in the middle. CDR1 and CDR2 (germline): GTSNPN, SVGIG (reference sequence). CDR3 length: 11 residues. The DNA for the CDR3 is TGTGCCGGAAGGAGAGGCGTTGGCTACACCTTC. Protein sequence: CAGRRGVGYTF.

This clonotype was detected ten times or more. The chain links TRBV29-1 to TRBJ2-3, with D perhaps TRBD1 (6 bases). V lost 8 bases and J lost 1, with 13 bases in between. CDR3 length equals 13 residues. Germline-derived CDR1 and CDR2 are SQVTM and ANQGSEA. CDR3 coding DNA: TGCAGCTCGTCCAGGGGTGGCACAGATACGCAGTATTTT. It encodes CSSSRGGTDTQYF.

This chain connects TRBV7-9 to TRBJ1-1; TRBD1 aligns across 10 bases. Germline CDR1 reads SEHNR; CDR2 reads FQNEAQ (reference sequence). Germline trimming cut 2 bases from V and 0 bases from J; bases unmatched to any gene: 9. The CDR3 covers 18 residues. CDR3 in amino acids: CASSLFVDRGSLNTEAFF. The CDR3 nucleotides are TGTGCCAGCAGCTTATTCGTGGACAGGGGGAGCCTGAACACTGAAGCTTTCTTT.

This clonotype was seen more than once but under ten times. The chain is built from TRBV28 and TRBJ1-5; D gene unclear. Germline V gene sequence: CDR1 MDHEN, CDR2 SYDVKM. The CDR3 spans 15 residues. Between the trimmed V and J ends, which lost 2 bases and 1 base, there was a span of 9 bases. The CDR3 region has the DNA TGTGCCAGCAGTTTAGTATCGGGAAGCAATCAGCCCCAGCATTTT. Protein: CASSLVSGSNQPQHF.

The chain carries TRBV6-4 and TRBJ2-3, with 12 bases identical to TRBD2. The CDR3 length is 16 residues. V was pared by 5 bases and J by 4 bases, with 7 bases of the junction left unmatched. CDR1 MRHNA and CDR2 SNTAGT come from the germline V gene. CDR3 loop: CASSPQLAGGPDTQYF. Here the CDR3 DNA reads TGTGCCAGCAGTCCACAACTAGCGGGGGGACCAGATACGCAGTATTTT.

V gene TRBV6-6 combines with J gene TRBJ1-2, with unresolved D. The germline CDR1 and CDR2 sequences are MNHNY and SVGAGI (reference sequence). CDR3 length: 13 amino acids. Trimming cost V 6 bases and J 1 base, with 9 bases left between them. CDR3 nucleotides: TGTGCCAGCAGCCCCGACATTAACTATGGCTACACCTTC. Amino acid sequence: CASSPDINYGYTF.

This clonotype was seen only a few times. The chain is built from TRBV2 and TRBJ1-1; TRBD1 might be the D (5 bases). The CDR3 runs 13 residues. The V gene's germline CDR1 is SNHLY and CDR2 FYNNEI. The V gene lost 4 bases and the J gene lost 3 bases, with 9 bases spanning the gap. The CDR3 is CASSGTGYTEAFF. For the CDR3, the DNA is TGTGCCAGCAGTGGAACAGGTTACACTGAAGCTTTCTTT.